This record looks at one TCR beta chain sequence and its context. What it binds is not known. The data were obtained in a study of shared clonotypes between healthy human individuals. In the study overall: The donor pool was made up of two women and a few men aged 18 to 49. Study observations and caveats: Several donors had approximately 4.6% of their naive CD4 clonotypes in common. A limitation of the genetic and exposure-history diversity represented arose from few donors.

The germline gives CDR1 SNHLY, CDR2 FYNNEI. The V segment lost 3 bases and the J segment 6 bases; nucleotides outside the gene matches: 6. The CDR3 runs 15 residues. It was across several immunoSEQ plates that each subset's genomic DNA was evenly split. TCRdb's table, derived via immunoSEQ multiplex PCR, lists solely in-frame clones and lacks some. The table lists 2 million to 2.5 million clones, roughly 95% of them singletons. The sequence was obtained from a man in his late teens or twenties in good health. Sequencing was performed on naive CD4+ T cells sorted from blood. Indicated subset: CD45RA+ positively selected. The gene calls are TRBV2 and TRBJ2-1; 9 nucleotides align to TRBD1. CDR3 nucleotide sequence: TGTGCCAGCAGTGATTACAGGGGGCTAATCAATGAGCAGTTCTTC. Residues: CASSDYRGLINEQFF.